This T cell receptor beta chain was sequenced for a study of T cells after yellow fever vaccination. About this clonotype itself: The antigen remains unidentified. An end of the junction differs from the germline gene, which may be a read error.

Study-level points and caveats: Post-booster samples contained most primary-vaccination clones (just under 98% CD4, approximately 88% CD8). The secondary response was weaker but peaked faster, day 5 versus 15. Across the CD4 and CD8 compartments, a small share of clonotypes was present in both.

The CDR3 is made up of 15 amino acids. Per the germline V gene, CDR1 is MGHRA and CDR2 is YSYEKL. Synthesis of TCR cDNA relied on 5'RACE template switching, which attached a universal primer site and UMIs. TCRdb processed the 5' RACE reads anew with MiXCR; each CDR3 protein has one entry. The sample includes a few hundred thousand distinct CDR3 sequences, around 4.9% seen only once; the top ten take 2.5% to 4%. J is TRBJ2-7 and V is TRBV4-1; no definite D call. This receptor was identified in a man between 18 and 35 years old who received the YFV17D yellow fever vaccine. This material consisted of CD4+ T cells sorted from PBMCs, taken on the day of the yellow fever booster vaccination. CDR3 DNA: TGCGCCAGCAGCCAAGATTCGGCCGTGTCCTACGGGCAGTACTTC. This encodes CASSQDSAVSYGQYF.